The 19 T cell receptor beta chains below were found in one sample sequenced in a study of cytomegalovirus exposure and HLA in healthy donors (dated by TCRdb to about 2017). Libraries were prepared through the immunoSEQ multiplex PCR assay. The multiplex PCR relied on a mix of 60 forward primers for TCR Vbeta segments and 13 reverse primers for TCR Jbeta segments. This is the immuneACCESS table as TCRdb keeps it, with only in-frame sequences that have V and J called. A part of the clones is gone; compared with another copy, unresolved V genes explain less than half, and the rest is unexplained. The table for this sample lists some 130,000 clones; roughly 83% of them were counted only once. The ten largest clones capture 1.5% of the sample. The sequencing input was PBMCs. These receptors came from a man between 40 and 49 years old in good health and CMV-seronegative.

V usage is TRBV7-2 and J usage is TRBJ2-2, with D perhaps matching TRBD2 (5 bases). The V end was cut by 5 bases, the J end by 3 bases, with 13 bases between. Germline-derived CDR1 and CDR2 are SGHTA and FQGNSA. The CDR3 sequence is 15 residues long. The CDR3 DNA reads as TGTGCCAGCAGCAGAGGAGGCTCAGACACCGGGGAGCTGTTTTTT. Translating gives CASSRGGSDTGELFF.

The V call is TRBV18, the J call TRBJ2-1, with 8 positions matching TRBD2. The J segment lost 3 bases and the V segment lost 2 bases, leaving 0 bases of the junction unmatched. Germline V gene data show CDR1 as KGHSH and CDR2 as LQKENI. The CDR3 is 14 amino acids. This chain's CDR3 is CASSPGTSYNEQFF. The CDR3 nucleotides are TGTGCCAGCTCACCAGGGACTAGCTACAATGAGCAGTTCTTC.

This clone was found once. This rearrangement joins TRBV6-5 to TRBJ2-3, with 8 bases that match TRBD1. Germline CDR1 and CDR2: MNHEY and SVGAGI. The CDR3 runs 14 residues. Trimming took 6 bases from V and 2 from J; bases not matched to a gene: 4. CDR3 coding DNA: TGTGCCAGCAGGGGGACAGGCCCCACAGATACGCAGTATTTT. This translates into CASRGTGPTDTQYF.

The rearrangement links TRBV9 to TRBJ2-7; 9 bases are shared with TRBD1. This CDR3 has 15 residues. Unmatched junction bases numbered 7, after V lost 4 bases and J lost 2 bases. Germline-derived CDR1 and CDR2 are SGDLS and YYNGEE. The CDR3 nucleotides read TGTGCCAGCAGCCGTCAGGACAGGGGTCCCTACGAGCAGTACTTC. Translated, it gives CASSRQDRGPYEQYF.

J is TRBJ2-7 and V is TRBV11-3; 7 positions match TRBD1. The length of the CDR3 is 13 residues. The germline V gene has CDR1 SGHNT and CDR2 YENEEA. The trim removed 4 bases at V and 3 bases at J, leaving 3 bases unmatched. The CDR3 nucleotides are TGTGCCAGCAGCTCACGACAGGGCTACGAGCAGTACTTC. It translates to CASSSRQGYEQYF.

The chain carries TRBV30 and TRBJ2-7; 7 bases align to TRBD1. Unmatched junction bases numbered 11, after V lost 4 bases and J lost 2 bases. The germline V gene has CDR1 GTSNPN and CDR2 SVGIG (reference sequence). The CDR3 has 15 amino acids. The CDR3 sequence is CAWTPWTGSTYEQYF. CDR3 nucleotide sequence: TGTGCCTGGACACCTTGGACAGGAAGTACCTACGAGCAGTACTTC.

The gene calls are TRBV27 and TRBJ1-4; 9 positions match TRBD1. This CDR3 comprises 16 residues. J lost 7 bases, V lost 5 bases, and 11 bases had no gene match. Per the germline V gene, CDR1 is MNHEY and CDR2 is SMNVEV (reference sequence). The CDR3 region has the DNA TGTGCCAGCAGTCTCGACGGGACAGGGCGAGTTGAAAAACTGTTTTTT. It specifies CASSLDGTGRVEKLFF.

The chain carries TRBV5-6 and TRBJ2-3; 12 bases are a match to TRBD1. The CDR3 loop spans 17 amino acids. Trimming removed 1 base from V and 4 bases from J; junction bases left unmatched: 7. Germline V CDR1 and CDR2: SGHDT, YYEEEE. CDR3 DNA sequence: TGTGCCAGCAGCTTGAAAACGGGACAGGGGGCCGCAGATACGCAGTATTTT. Its protein is CASSLKTGQGAADTQYF.

The chain recombines TRBV6-6 with TRBJ1-1, with D unresolved. Germline V gene lookup returns CDR1 MNHNY and CDR2 SVGAGI (reference sequence). CDR3 length equals 15 residues. V lost 2 bases and J 0 bases, leaving 10 bases between the germline ends. The CDR3 here is CASSYVGSMNTEAFF. In DNA, the CDR3 is TGTGCCAGCAGTTACGTGGGGAGCATGAACACTGAAGCTTTCTTT.

The V gene is TRBV19, the J gene TRBJ2-2, with D uncertain. Trimming left V 7 bases short and J 4 bases short, with 13 bases between. The CDR3 length is 14 residues. Germline V gene data show CDR1 as LNHDA and CDR2 as SQIVND (reference sequence). In DNA, the CDR3 is TGTGCCAGTAAACTTCAAAGCTTCACCGGGGAGCTGTTTTTT. Its translation is CASKLQSFTGELFF.

The rearrangement uses TRBV9 and TRBJ2-7; D is uncertain. CDR3 length equals 13 residues. Germline V CDR1 and CDR2: SGDLS, YYNGEE. Trimming removed 0 bases at V and 6 bases at J, with 10 bases between. The CDR3 DNA follows: TGTGCCAGCAGCGTAGAAAATAGCTCCGAGCAGTACTTC. It codes for CASSVENSSEQYF.

V usage is TRBV6-5 and J usage is TRBJ2-3; weak D call: TRBD2 (5 bases). With 7 bases removed from V and 0 bases from J, the gap between germline ends came to 11 bases. CDR3 length: 14 amino acids. Per germline, CDR1 MNHEY and CDR2 SVGAGI. This CDR3 is CASKGGLSTDTQYF. The DNA of the CDR3 is TGTGCCAGCAAGGGCGGACTCAGCACAGATACGCAGTATTTT.

Here the CDR3 reads CASSEAGQNEKLFF. CDR3 bases: TGTGCCAGCAGTGAAGCCGGTCAAAATGAAAAACTGTTTTTT. The chain links TRBV25-1 to TRBJ1-4; no clear D. CDR1 MGHDK and CDR2 SYGVNS come from the germline V gene. The CDR3 runs to 14 residues. Trimming shortened V by 2 bases and J by 5 bases, and 9 bases separated the two germline ends.

The gene calls are TRBV5-8 and TRBJ1-5; 7 bases are a match to TRBD1. There are 16 residues in the CDR3. Germline assignment: CDR1 SGHTS and CDR2 YDEGEE. Trimming took 3 bases from V and 3 from J; bases not matched to a gene: 9. Here the CDR3 reads CASSWLGQDPNQPQHF. The CDR3 bases are TGTGCCAGCAGCTGGTTAGGACAGGATCCCAATCAGCCCCAGCATTTT.

This clone has just a few counts. The V gene is TRBV4-3, the J gene TRBJ2-1; 11 bases fit TRBD2. CDR1 and CDR2 (germline): LGHNA, YSLEER. This CDR3 has 16 residues. The J segment lost 4 bases and the V segment lost 0 bases, leaving 2 bases of the junction unmatched. DNA for the CDR3: TGCGCCAGCAGCCAAGAACCTAGCGGGGGGTACAATGAGCAGTTCTTC. Encoded protein: CASSQEPSGGYNEQFF.

This chain links TRBV7-2 with TRBJ1-5; D uncertain. The V gene lost 3 bases and the J gene lost 9 bases, with 12 bases spanning the gap. This CDR3 is built from 13 residues. CDR1 is SGHTA, CDR2 FQGNSA, per germline. The DNA of the CDR3 is TGTGCCAGCAGCTTCCGACTCCTTTGGCCCCAGCATTTT. This sequence encodes CASSFRLLWPQHF.

This chain joins TRBV6-5 and TRBJ2-1, with D perhaps TRBD1 (5 bases). The CDR3 has 14 residues. Looked up from germline, CDR1 is MNHEY and CDR2 is SVGAGI. V dropped 5 bases and J dropped 0 bases, with 8 bases sitting between them. CDR3 DNA: TGTGCCAGCAGTCCGGACACCTCCTACAATGAGCAGTTCTTC. Translating it yields CASSPDTSYNEQFF.

V is TRBV27 and J is TRBJ2-7, with D maybe TRBD1 (6 bases). Looked up from germline, CDR1 is MNHEY and CDR2 is SMNVEV (reference sequence). This CDR3 region has 13 residues. V dropped 4 bases and J dropped 3 bases, with 10 bases sitting between them. CDR3 amino acids: CASSSGHYYEQYF. CDR3 sequence (DNA): TGTGCCAGCAGTTCGGGACACTACTACGAGCAGTACTTC.

In this sample, this clone turned up a few times. The V and J genes are TRBV28 and TRBJ1-2; D not resolved. CDR3 length equals 11 residues. The germline V and J ends were trimmed by 5 bases and 7 bases, with 8 bases remaining between them. From germline, CDR1 is MDHEN and CDR2 SYDVKM. CDR3 residues: CASSPGSGYTF. For the CDR3, the DNA is TGTGCCAGCAGTCCGGGGTCTGGCTACACCTTC.